Listed below are T cell receptor beta chains from one sample, sequenced in a study of human T cells and chemical hapten exposure. From the RACE reads, TCRdb called clonotypes with MiXCR, one entry per CDR3 protein. Of approximately 72,000 distinct CDR3 sequences listed, roughly 11% are singletons. The sample consisted of whole blood, taken in connection with sensitization to the hapten diphenylcyclopropenone (DPC). These receptors all come from a woman aged 50 to 60 with alopecia areata. Some clones in this sample may be carry-over from other donors' samples. CDR3s include the opening cysteine and the closing phenylalanine or tryptophan. A D gene is named only where the DNA matches it firmly. Clone size appears in some rows only: once, few, many, or a class for an expanded clone.

d_gene	v_gene	abundance	len	j_gene	CDR3nt	CDR3aa
TRBD1	TRBV24-1	many	13	TRBJ2-1	TGTGCCACCAGTGATTCTTTCAGGGGGAAGCAGTTCTTC	CATSDSFRGKQFF
TRBD1	TRBV6-5	NA	14	TRBJ2-2	TGTGCCAGCAGTACAGGGGGCTGGGGCGGGGAGCTGTTTTTT	CASSTGGWGGELFF
TRBD2	TRBV6-2/TRBV6-3	few	16	TRBJ2-3	TGTGCCAGCAGACCGGGACTAGACCCACCCACAGATACGCAGTATTTT	CASRPGLDPPTDTQYF
NA	TRBV5-4	once	14	TRBJ1-2	TGTGCCAGCAGCTTGGCCGGATCTAACTATGGCTACACCTTC	CASSLAGSNYGYTF
NA	TRBV18	many	11	TRBJ2-5	TGTGCCAGCTCACCGTTAGAGACCCAGTACTTC	CASSPLETQYF
TRBD1	TRBV12-3/TRBV12-4	NA	15	TRBJ1-4	TGTGCCAGCAGAATAGACAGGGTTTCTAATGAAAAACTGTTTTTT	CASRIDRVSNEKLFF
TRBD1	TRBV6-5	many	15	TRBJ2-1	TGTGCCAGCAGTTACTCGGGACAGGGCCACTATGAGCAGTTCTTC	CASSYSGQGHYEQFF
NA	TRBV5-1	many	16	TRBJ2-3	TGCGCCAGCAGCTTGGTACGGCAAACTAGCACAGATACGCAGTATTTT	CASSLVRQTSTDTQYF
NA	TRBV5-1	few	14	TRBJ1-5	TGCGCCAGCAGCTTGGGGGAGGGAAATCAGCCCCAGCATTTT	CASSLGEGNQPQHF
NA	TRBV28	NA	15	TRBJ2-7	TGTGCCAGCAGTTCGTCCGGGCCCGGCTCCTACGAGCAGTACTTC	CASSSSGPGSYEQYF
NA	TRBV20-1	many	14	TRBJ2-7	TGCAGTGCTAGAGATCACGTCCGAACGGACGAGCAGTACTTC	CSARDHVRTDEQYF
TRBD1	TRBV12-3/TRBV12-4	few	13	TRBJ2-5	TGTGCCTGCAACTCGGGACAGGGGGGGACCCAGTACTTC	CACNSGQGGTQYF
TRBD2	TRBV6-6	NA	16	TRBJ2-3	TGTGCCAGCAGGCGGACCCTAGCGGGGGCAACAGATACGCAGTATTTT	CASRRTLAGATDTQYF
NA	TRBV12-3/TRBV12-4	many	15	TRBJ1-1	TGTGCCAGCAGTCTCCGACAGCTAATGAACACTGAAGCTTTCTTT	CASSLRQLMNTEAFF
TRBD2	TRBV3-1	NA	16	TRBJ2-1	TGTGCCAGCAGCCCCGGGGGGTTGAGCTCCTACAATGAGCAGTTCTTC	CASSPGGLSSYNEQFF
NA	TRBV11-3	NA	14	TRBJ2-3	TGTGCCAGCAGCTTGCGGCCCCGCACAGATACGCAGTATTTT	CASSLRPRTDTQYF
NA	TRBV4-1	few	14	TRBJ1-5	TGCGCCAGCAGCCAAGAGCCAGGGAATCAGCCCCAGCATTTT	CASSQEPGNQPQHF
NA	TRBV28	many	16	TRBJ1-6	TGTGCCAGCAGTTTAGCGGGTAGCTCCTATAATTCACCCCTCCACTTT	CASSLAGSSYNSPLHF
TRBD1	TRBV28	few	14	TRBJ1-6	TGTGCCAGCAGCCCCCGGGACAGGGACTCACCCCTCCACTTT	CASSPRDRDSPLHF
NA	TRBV6-5	many	13	TRBJ2-3	TGTGCCAGCAATTGGCCGGGTACAGATACGCAGTATTTT	CASNWPGTDTQYF
NA	TRBV7-9	few	13	TRBJ2-7	TGTGCCAGCAGCTTCCCCCCTCCTGACGAGCAGTACTTC	CASSFPPPDEQYF
NA	TRBV3-1	few	13	TRBJ2-7	TGTGCCAGCAGCCCTTCATTCCTCTACGAGCAGTACTTC	CASSPSFLYEQYF